The 16 T cell receptor beta chains presented below share a single source sample, sequenced in a study of OX40 agonist ivuxolimab in advanced cancers. Some clones are missing from TCRdb's copy, which holds only in-frame ones; the method was immunoSEQ multiplex PCR. Of more than 60,000 clones listed, under 85% were seen once; the top ten hold less than 4%. Sequencing was performed on CD4+ or CD8+ T cells sorted from blood, taken in a trial of the OX40 agonist ivuxolimab. These receptors were taken from an adult with an advanced solid tumor such as melanoma, head and neck, liver or kidney cancer.

The V gene is TRBV6-1, the J gene TRBJ2-1; TRBD1 aligns across 11 bases. This CDR3 is built from 15 residues. Unmatched junction bases numbered 1, after V lost 1 base and J lost 5 bases. Germline CDR1 is MNHNS and CDR2 is SASEGT. For the CDR3, the DNA is TGTGCCAGCAGTGAAGGGACAGGGGGCGACAATGAGCAGTTCTTC. This codes for CASSEGTGGDNEQFF.

This clone was seen once. The V call is TRBV4-3, the J call TRBJ2-2; 7 nucleotides line up with TRBD1. CDR3 length: 17 amino acids. J gave up 0 bases and V 4 bases, and 8 bases lay outside the gene matches. Looked up from germline, CDR1 is LGHNA and CDR2 is YSLEER. Written as DNA, the CDR3 is TGCGCCAGCAGCCCCAGGCGAGGGGGCTCGAACACCGGGGAGCTGTTTTTT. This gives the protein CASSPRRGGSNTGELFF.

The chain is built from TRBV10-3 and TRBJ2-7; unclear D gene. Trimming took 4 bases from V and 4 from J, leaving 14 bases between them. Germline lookup yields CDR1 ENHRY and CDR2 SYGVKD. The CDR3 has 14 residues. CDR3 residues: CAISVLVPPYEQYF. CDR3 DNA: TGTGCCATCAGTGTATTGGTACCACCTTACGAGCAGTACTTC.

This chain joins TRBV10-3 and TRBJ2-3; the D gene could be TRBD1 or TRBD2 (5 bases each). Germline-derived CDR1 and CDR2 are ENHRY and SYGVKD. The CDR3 is made up of 13 amino acids. Trimming pared 6 bases from V and 5 bases from J, leaving 12 bases between. CDR3 DNA: TGTGCCATCAGGCCTGAGGGGCAAGATACGCAGTATTTT. Translated, it gives CAIRPEGQDTQYF.

The chain recombines TRBV5-1 with TRBJ2-7; the D call may be TRBD1 or TRBD2 (6 bases each). Trimming pared 4 bases from V and 9 bases from J, leaving 26 bases between. The CDR3 contains 16 residues. CDR1 and CDR2 (germline): SGHRS, YFSETQ. The CDR3 nucleotides are TGCGCCAGCAGCCCCGGGGGCGGGCAGGGCCACCCCGGGCAGTACTTC. Encoded protein: CASSPGGGQGHPGQYF. Variable domain in full (rest from reference TRBV5-1 and TRBJ2-7): KAGVTQTPRYLIKTRGQQVTLSCSPISGHRSVSWYQQTPGQGLQFLFEYFSETQRNKGNFPGRFSGRQFSNSRSEMNVSTLELGDSALYLCASSPGGGQGHPGQYFGPGTRLTVT.

The chain links TRBV28 to TRBJ2-7; 8 bases are shared with TRBD1. Germline V gene lookup returns CDR1 MDHEN and CDR2 SYDVKM. Trimming cost V 2 bases and J 7 bases; bases outside gene matches: 7. CDR3 size: 14 residues. The CDR3 region is CASSLGQGAREQYF. The CDR3 bases are TGTGCCAGCAGTTTAGGTCAGGGGGCTAGGGAGCAGTACTTC. Full variable domain (remainder filled in from reference TRBV28 and TRBJ2-7): DVKVTQSSRYLVKRTGEKVFLECVQDMDHENMFWYRQDPGLGLRLIYFSYDVKMKEKGDIPEGYSVSREKKERFSLILESASTNQTSMYLCASSLGQGAREQYFGPGTRLTVT.

This CDR3 reads CASSLVGRDSPLHF. DNA for the CDR3: TGTGCCAGCAGTCTAGTAGGGAGGGATTCACCCCTCCACTTT. V usage is TRBV2 and J usage is TRBJ1-6; D remains ambiguous. The CDR3 has 14 residues. Germline CDR1 SNHLY, CDR2 FYNNEI. Trimming left V 5 bases short and J 8 bases short, with 13 bases between.

The chain has TRBV2 and TRBJ2-2; perhaps TRBD2 as D (5 bases). The V gene's germline CDR1 is SNHLY and CDR2 FYNNEI. Trimming pared 6 bases from V and 2 bases from J, leaving 7 bases between. The CDR3 contains 13 residues. CDR3 DNA: TGTGCCAGCAGACTAGACAACACCGGGGAGCTGTTTTTT. This sequence encodes CASRLDNTGELFF.

The genes are TRBV7-9 and TRBJ1-4; weak D call: TRBD1 (5 bases). V lost 5 bases and J 4 bases, leaving 14 bases between the germline ends. This CDR3 comprises 15 residues. Per germline, CDR1 SEHNR and CDR2 FQNEAQ (reference sequence). The CDR3 DNA reads TGTGCCAGCAGCATCTCGACGGGGGGTAATGAAAAACTGTTTTTT. It is translated as CASSISTGGNEKLFF.

The chain recombines TRBV19 with TRBJ2-5; D remains ambiguous. There are 14 residues in the CDR3. The V end was cut by 6 bases, the J end by 2 bases, with 13 bases between. CDR1 LNHDA and CDR2 SQIVND come from the germline V gene (reference sequence). CDR3 amino acids: CASRLETAQETQYF. CDR3 bases: TGTGCCAGTAGGTTAGAAACCGCTCAAGAGACCCAGTACTTC.

Details on this clone: Within the sample, other DNA sequences also encode this same CDR3. The chain links TRBV6-5 to TRBJ2-7; D unresolved. Germline values: CDR1 MNHEY, CDR2 SVGAGI. V was pared by 2 bases and J by 0 bases, with 8 bases between. The CDR3 runs 14 residues. CDR3 protein: CASSYGRASYEQYF. DNA for the CDR3: TGTGCCAGCAGTTACGGACGTGCCTCCTACGAGCAGTACTTC.

The chain couples TRBV19 to TRBJ2-3; D is tentatively TRBD1 or TRBD2 (5 bases each). V was clipped by 9 bases and J by 3 bases, with 16 bases between them. The V gene's germline CDR1 is LNHDA and CDR2 SQIVND (reference sequence). The CDR3 spans 14 residues. The CDR3 DNA follows: TGTGCCAGCACGGGATTAGGGGAAACAGATACGCAGTATTTT. Protein: CASTGLGETDTQYF.

The gene calls are TRBV2 and TRBJ2-2; 10 bases fit TRBD2. CDR3 length: 15 amino acids. Germline assignment: CDR1 SNHLY and CDR2 FYNNEI. V lost 6 bases and J lost 6; bases outside the gene matches: 7. This chain's CDR3 is CASSGTSGGAGELFF. In nucleotides, the CDR3 is TGTGCCAGCAGCGGAACGAGCGGGGGGGCCGGGGAGCTGTTTTTT.

V is TRBV9 and J is TRBJ1-4, with 12 bases aligning to TRBD1. This CDR3 region has 15 residues. CDR1 and CDR2 from the germline V gene are SGDLS and YYNGEE. V lost 8 bases to trimming and J lost 6 bases; unmatched junction nucleotides: 8. CDR3 DNA: TGTGCCAGTGCTAGCGGGACAGGGGGCTATGAAAAACTGTTTTTT. Encoded protein: CASASGTGGYEKLFF. The full variable domain, in which reference TRBV9 and TRBJ1-4 provide the parts outside the CDR3, is DSGVTQTPKHLITATGQRVTLRCSPRSGDLSVYWYQQSLDQGLQFLIQYYNGEERAKGNILERFSAQQFPDLHSELNLSSLELGDSALYFCASASGTGGYEKLFFGSGTQLSVL.

The CDR3 loop is CASRGGDRFYGYTF. CDR3 sequence (DNA): TGTGCCAGCAGAGGCGGGGACAGGTTCTATGGCTACACCTTC. V and J are TRBV28 and TRBJ1-2; 8 nucleotides agree with TRBD1. After removal of 6 bases from V and 4 bases from J, the junction contained 7 bases not matched to a gene. There are 14 residues in the CDR3. CDR1 is MDHEN, CDR2 SYDVKM, per germline.

This sequence joins TRBV30 and TRBJ2-7; D may correspond to TRBD1 or TRBD2 (5 bases each). Trimming took 0 bases from V and 2 from J, leaving 8 bases between them. The length of the CDR3 is 13 residues. Germline lookup yields CDR1 GTSNPN and CDR2 SVGIG (reference sequence). CDR3 sequence reads: CAWSVEGTYEQYF. CDR3 in DNA: TGTGCCTGGAGTGTTGAGGGGACCTACGAGCAGTACTTC.